The present TCR beta chain was sequenced within a study of molecular identifiers for immune sequencing clone quantification (dated by TCRdb to the late 2010s). At the level of the whole study: For a replicate experiment, RNA from approximately 20,000 or 100,000 naive CD8 T cells was divided into five aliquots, and four of the five aliquots were sequenced. CD8 T cells were used in a methods study to benchmark molecular-identifier clustering-based TCR repertoire sequencing (MIDCIRS) and TCR RNA copy counting.

Comments on this clonotype: The antigen this receptor binds is unknown. This may stem from a read error, because a much larger clone lies one nucleotide away.

Findings and caveats that apply to the study as a whole: When barcode sub-clustering was omitted, TCR diversity was inflated by chimeric consensus sequences, with chimeras reaching as high as 47%. Highly expanded clone sizes could be underestimated because identical TCR molecules may share a barcode. About 2.9 recovered TCR RNA copies per cell were obtained by modeling, versus about 9 by digital PCR, implying a capture efficiency of about 30%. Clones above 20 RNA copies held over 99% of molecules in CMV-specific effector cells but under 1% in naive cells. The naive libraries included spiked-in Jurkat TCR RNA (fewer than 11 copies' worth), and this Jurkat TCR RNA is not part of the donor repertoire. Spiked-in Jurkat TCR RNA equal to a single cell's worth was reported to be detectable even within 1,100,000 naive CD8 T cells.

V and J are trimmed by 3 bases and 3 bases, and the gene matches miss 3 bases of the junction. From the cysteine up to the phenylalanine, the CDR3 has a length of 15 residues. Solely the CDR3 DNA is kept, with 45 bases framed from the first base. The germline V gene gives CDR1 as SGHTA and CDR2 as FQGNSA. The protocol used for the library was PCR. TCRdb records Illumina HiSeq 4000 as the sequencer. Bulk TCR libraries were prepared as previously described, using TCR primers listed in Table S5. Total RNA was purified with the Qiagen AllPrep DNA/RNA kit. Reads from multiple sequencing runs of the same library were pooled before analysis. The authors' analysis ran thus. Reads were retained only if the reads had an exact TCR constant sequence, and the retained reads were trimmed to 150 nt and grouped according to their 12-nt molecular barcodes. Reads within each barcode group were sub-clustered using a 15% Levenshtein threshold, and quality-weighted consensus sequences were constructed for each RNA molecule. Non-functional sequences were removed, as were lower-count sequences one edit away from another. Based on fitting two negative binomial distributions, any barcode sub-cluster with under 20% of the maximum read count was discarded. TCRdb ran its own pipeline on the public reads, namely fastp trimming at Q25 and MiXCR clone calling, and kept in-frame beta chains. Entries that share a CDR3 protein sequence are merged under the most common genes and DNA. The V and J calls and clone size are TCRdb's, not the authors'. The table for this sample lists 460,000 or so distinct CDR3 sequences; about a fifth of them were counted only once. Of the sample, roughly 0.81% is held by the ten largest clones.

Naive CD8 T cell libraries were made from roughly 21,000 to 960,000 sorted cells using 10%, 30% or 50% of purified RNA. Naive CD8 T cells were FACS-sorted as CD8+CD4-CCR7+CD45RA+ on a BD FACSAria II into RLT Plus buffer. To test detection sensitivity, Jurkat RNA equivalent to approximately nine TCR copies was spiked into samples of about 20,000-1,100,000 naive CD8 T cells. CD8 T cells were enriched with RosetteSep CD8+ T Cell Enrichment Cocktail and Ficoll-Paque, followed by ACK red cell lysis. The clonotype originates from a human donor in good health. Some libraries in this study had Jurkat cell RNA spiked in. The chain was built from TRBV7-2 and TRBJ2-1; 9 of the junction bases match TRBD2. The sample comprised naive CD8+ T cells from blood, with Jurkat cell RNA spiked in. The label giving this sample's cell subset or site can be read as: FACS-sorted CD8+CD4-CCR7+CD45RA+ naive T cells. The nucleotides are TGTGCCAGCAGCTTCTATAGCGGGGGCTACAATGAGCAGTTCTTC. It specifies CASSFYSGGYNEQFF.